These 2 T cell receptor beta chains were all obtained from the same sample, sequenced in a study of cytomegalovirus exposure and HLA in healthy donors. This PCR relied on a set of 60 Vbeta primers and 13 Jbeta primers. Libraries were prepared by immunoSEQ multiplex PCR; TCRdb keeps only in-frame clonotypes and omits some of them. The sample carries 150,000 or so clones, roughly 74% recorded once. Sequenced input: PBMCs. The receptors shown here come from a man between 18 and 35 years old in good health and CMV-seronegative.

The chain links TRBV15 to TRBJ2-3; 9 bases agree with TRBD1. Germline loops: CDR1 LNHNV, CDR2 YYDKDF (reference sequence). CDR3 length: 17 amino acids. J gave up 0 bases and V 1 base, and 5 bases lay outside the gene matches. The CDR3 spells CATSRALGTGSTDTQYF. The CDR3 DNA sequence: TGTGCCACCAGCAGAGCCCTGGGGACAGGGAGCACAGATACGCAGTATTTT.

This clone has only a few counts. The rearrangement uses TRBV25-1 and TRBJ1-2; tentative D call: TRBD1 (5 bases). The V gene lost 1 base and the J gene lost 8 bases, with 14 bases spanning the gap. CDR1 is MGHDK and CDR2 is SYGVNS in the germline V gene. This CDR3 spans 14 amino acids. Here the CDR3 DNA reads TGTGCCAGCAGTGAATCCGGCGGGGCAGGGGGCTACACCTTC. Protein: CASSESGGAGGYTF.